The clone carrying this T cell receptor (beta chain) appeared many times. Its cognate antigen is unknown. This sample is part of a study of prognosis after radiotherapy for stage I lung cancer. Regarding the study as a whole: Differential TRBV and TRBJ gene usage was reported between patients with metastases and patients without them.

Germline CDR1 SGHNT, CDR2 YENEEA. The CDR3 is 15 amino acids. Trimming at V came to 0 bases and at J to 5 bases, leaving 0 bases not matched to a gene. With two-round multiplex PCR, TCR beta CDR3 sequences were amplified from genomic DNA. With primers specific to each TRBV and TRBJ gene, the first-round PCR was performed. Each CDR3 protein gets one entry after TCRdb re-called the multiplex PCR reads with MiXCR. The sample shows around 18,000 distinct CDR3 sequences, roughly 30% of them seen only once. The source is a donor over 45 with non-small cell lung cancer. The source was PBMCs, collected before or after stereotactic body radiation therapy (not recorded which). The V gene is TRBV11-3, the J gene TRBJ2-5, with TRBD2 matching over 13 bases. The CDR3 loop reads CASSLETSGRETQYF. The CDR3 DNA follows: TGTGCCAGCAGCTTAGAGACTAGCGGGAGGGAGACCCAGTACTTC.